The 30 T cell receptor beta chains listed next were all sequenced from one sample in a study of T-cell reconstitution after alpha-beta-depleted transplantation in children. For TCRbeta, the library was prepared with unique molecular identifiers. TCRdb reprocessed the PCR reads with MiXCR, giving one entry per CDR3 protein. This sample has about 270,000 distinct CDR3 sequences, with more than 9% found just once. Here the sequenced sample was PBMCs from the stem cell graft donor, taken from the stem cell graft. The receptors were sampled from a human donor who donated a stem cell graft to a child with SCID.

In its sample, this clonotype was seen a few times. V is TRBV5-6 and J is TRBJ1-1; D is undetermined. There are 14 residues in the CDR3. V lost 1 base, J lost 0 bases, and 7 bases lay in between. Germline values: CDR1 SGHDT, CDR2 YYEEEE. The CDR3 nucleotides are TGTGCCAGCAGCTTGATCACGCTGAACACTGAAGCTTTCTTT. Translated: CASSLITLNTEAFF.

This clonotype came up a few times. J is TRBJ2-7 and V is TRBV28; 7 bases agree with TRBD1. Germline V lookup: CDR1 MDHEN, CDR2 SYDVKM. With 6 bases clipped from V and 1 base from J, the junction kept 9 bases outside the gene matches. The CDR3 consists of 15 residues. This CDR3 reads CASRGPTGRSYEQYF. As DNA, the CDR3 is TGTGCCAGCAGGGGCCCGACAGGGAGATCCTACGAGCAGTACTTC.

The chain joins TRBV3-1 to TRBJ2-1; 12 positions agree with TRBD2. This CDR3 is built from 16 residues. Trimming at V came to 5 bases and at J to 8 bases, leaving 10 bases not matched to a gene. The germline gives CDR1 LGHDT, CDR2 YNNKEL (reference sequence). The DNA for the CDR3 is TGTGCCAGCAGCTCTAGGACTAGCGGGGATTGGGATGAGCAGTTCTTC. Translating gives CASSSRTSGDWDEQFF.

This clonotype has more than one count but fewer than ten. The chain joins TRBV20-1 to TRBJ2-1; weak D call: TRBD2 (6 bases). V lost 5 bases and J 12 bases, leaving 14 bases between the germline ends. Germline CDR1 reads DFQATT; CDR2 reads SNEGSKA (reference sequence). The CDR3 is 11 amino acids. CDR3 nucleotide sequence: TGCAGTGCTTGGGACTCATCACGGCAGTTCTTC. Amino acids: CSAWDSSRQFF.

The V and J genes are TRBV5-6 and TRBJ1-5, with TRBD1 identical over 7 bases. Germline V gene sequence: CDR1 SGHDT, CDR2 YYEEEE. The CDR3 contains 16 residues. V gave up 0 bases and J gave up 3 bases; unmatched junction bases: 6. In DNA, the CDR3 is TGTGCCAGCAGCTTGGCCGTCGGGACAGACAATCAGCCCCAGCATTTT. Encoded protein: CASSLAVGTDNQPQHF.

This clonotype came up a few times. The V and J genes are TRBV6-1 and TRBJ1-1; D is uncertain. The CDR3 covers 14 residues. Trimming removed 7 bases from V and 4 bases from J, with 16 bases in between. From germline, CDR1 is MNHNS and CDR2 SASEGT. In nucleotides, the CDR3 is TGTGCCAGCAAAGAAGGTATCTTGCCCACTGAAGCTTTCTTT. This encodes CASKEGILPTEAFF.

The rearrangement links TRBV14 to TRBJ2-7; a possible D gene is TRBD1 (6 bases). Germline V gene lookup returns CDR1 SGHDN and CDR2 FVKESK. Trimming left V 3 bases short and J 5 bases short, with 20 bases between. The CDR3 extends over 16 amino acids. CDR3 DNA: TGTGCCAGCAGCCAGTACAGGGCGGTTCCCGGGGACGAGCAGTACTTC. It translates to CASSQYRAVPGDEQYF.

The gene calls are TRBV3-1 and TRBJ2-7; D is possibly TRBD2 (5 bases). Looked up from germline, CDR1 is LGHDT and CDR2 is YNNKEL (reference sequence). V was shortened by 0 bases and J by 8 bases, with 8 bases between the two germline ends. CDR3 size: 12 residues. As DNA, the CDR3 is TGTGCCAGCAGCCAAGATCAGACTAAGCAGTACTTC. Translated, it gives CASSQDQTKQYF.

This clonotype appeared many times. CDR3 sequence reads: CASRPRTDSEAFF. CDR3 in DNA: TGTGCCAGCAGACCGAGGACAGACTCTGAAGCTTTCTTT. The gene calls are TRBV12-3 or TRBV12-4 and TRBJ1-1, with D perhaps matching TRBD1 (6 bases). The CDR3 spans 13 residues. Trimming pared 6 bases from V and 6 bases from J, leaving 14 bases between.

The sample holds a few counts of this clonotype. This chain connects TRBV18 to TRBJ1-1; possibly TRBD1 for D (6 bases). This CDR3 comprises 15 residues. In germline, CDR1 is KGHSH, CDR2 LQKENI. The V and J ends lost 3 bases and 0 bases respectively, with 11 bases between them. The CDR3 DNA reads TGTGCCAGCTCACCTACGACAGGTGTGAACACTGAAGCTTTCTTT. Its translation is CASSPTTGVNTEAFF.

In its sample, this clonotype was seen many times. The chain is built from TRBV12-3 or TRBV12-4 and TRBJ2-7, with TRBD1 identical over 7 bases. This CDR3 spans 15 amino acids. J lost 0 bases, V lost 6 bases, and 8 bases had no gene match. This CDR3 is CASSPPGGSSYEQYF. DNA of the CDR3: TGTGCCAGCAGCCCACCAGGGGGAAGCTCCTACGAGCAGTACTTC.

This clonotype occurred a few times. The V and J genes are TRBV12-3 or TRBV12-4 and TRBJ2-5, with 11 bases identical to TRBD2. The V segment lost 2 bases and the J segment 2 bases; nucleotides outside the gene matches: 7. The CDR3 loop spans 17 amino acids. CDR3 in amino acids: CASSLLIAGGRQETQYF. The CDR3 region has the DNA TGTGCCAGCAGTTTACTCATAGCGGGGGGGCGACAAGAGACCCAGTACTTC.

This clonotype has more than one count but fewer than ten. The J gene is TRBJ2-5, the V gene TRBV10-1, with TRBD2 matching 7 bases. V shed 1 base, J shed 0 bases, and the junction held 5 bases outside the gene matches. Per germline, CDR1 WNHNN and CDR2 SYGVQD (reference sequence). This CDR3 comprises 16 residues. The CDR3 DNA reads as TGCGCCAGCAGTGAGTGGGTGGGGGGGGACCAAGAGACCCAGTACTTC. This encodes CASSEWVGGDQETQYF.

This clonotype occurred a few times. The chain recombines TRBV25-1 with TRBJ2-7; 9 nucleotides agree with TRBD1. With V trimmed by 4 bases and J by 1 base, 5 bases remained unmatched. Per the germline V gene, CDR1 is MGHDK and CDR2 is SYGVNS. The CDR3 has 15 amino acids. The CDR3 DNA reads TGTGCCAGCAGTGGGACAGGGGAAGAGTCCTACGAGCAGTACTTC. Protein: CASSGTGEESYEQYF.

In the case of this clonotype: A much bigger clone sits one base away, suggesting this may be a read error. This chain links TRBV7-7 with TRBJ2-2; D might be TRBD1 (6 bases). CDR3 length: 14 amino acids. Germline V gives CDR1 SSHAT, CDR2 FNYEAQ (reference sequence). CDR3 in DNA: TGTGCCAGCAGCGTAGACAGGAACACCTGGGAGCTGTTTTTT. Amino acid sequence: CASSVDRNTWELFF.

This clonotype was found many times. The chain employs TRBV5-1 and TRBJ1-1, with 8 bases lining up with TRBD1. This CDR3 is built from 12 residues. The J segment lost 8 bases and the V segment lost 4 bases, leaving 4 bases of the junction unmatched. The germline CDR1 and CDR2 sequences are SGHRS and YFSETQ. CDR3 loop: CASSQGQGEAFF. DNA of the CDR3: TGCGCCAGCAGCCAAGGACAGGGCGAAGCTTTCTTT.

A few counts support this clonotype. The chain has TRBV20-1 and TRBJ1-1; possibly TRBD1 for D (5 bases). Germline lookup yields CDR1 DFQATT and CDR2 SNEGSKA (reference sequence). The CDR3 is 15 amino acids. V dropped 6 bases and J dropped 3 bases, with 20 bases sitting between them. CDR3 protein: CSALPLDRVHTEAFF. Written as DNA, the CDR3 is TGCAGTGCCTTACCCTTAGACAGAGTACACACTGAAGCTTTCTTT.

This clonotype appeared a few times. The chain uses TRBV12-3 or TRBV12-4 and TRBJ2-7, with D tentatively TRBD1 (6 bases). V shed 5 bases and J shed 2 bases, with 10 bases lying between them. The CDR3 is made up of 13 amino acids. This CDR3 is CASSVQGAYEQYF. Here the CDR3 DNA reads TGTGCCAGCAGTGTACAGGGAGCCTACGAGCAGTACTTC.

This clonotype came up a few times. The chain employs TRBV7-9 and TRBJ2-5, with 8 bases identical to TRBD2. With V trimmed by 4 bases and J by 2 bases, 9 bases remained unmatched. Germline-derived CDR1 and CDR2 are SEHNR and FQNEAQ (reference sequence). The CDR3 runs 16 residues. The CDR3 DNA follows: TGTGCCAGCAGCTCAAGGGTAGCGGGAATTCAAGAGACCCAGTACTTC. Translation gives CASSSRVAGIQETQYF.

This clonotype has a handful of counts. The V call is TRBV4-1, the J call TRBJ2-2; possibly TRBD1 for D (6 bases). V dropped 0 bases and J dropped 6 bases, with 14 bases sitting between them. This CDR3 has 16 residues. The V gene's germline CDR1 is MGHRA and CDR2 YSYEKL. In DNA form, the CDR3 reads TGCGCCAGCAGCCAAGATAGCGTGTGGGGGCCCGGGGAGCTGTTTTTT. Its protein is CASSQDSVWGPGELFF.

This clonotype was picked up many times. The V and J genes are TRBV20-1 and TRBJ2-5; D is perhaps TRBD2 (6 bases). Trimming removed 3 bases at V and 2 bases at J, with 16 bases between. CDR3 length equals 15 residues. CDR1 DFQATT and CDR2 SNEGSKA come from the germline V gene (reference sequence). The CDR3 DNA sequence: TGCAGTGCTAGCTTGCGGGGTGGGAAACAAGAGACCCAGTACTTC. This codes for CSASLRGGKQETQYF.

A word on this clonotype: A much larger clone differs from this one at a single base, so this may be a read error. The chain is built from TRBV7-7 and TRBJ2-2; TRBD1 aligns across 7 bases. Germline V gene data show CDR1 as SSHAT and CDR2 as FNYEAQ (reference sequence). The CDR3 sequence is 15 residues long. DNA for the CDR3: TGTGCTAGGAGCTTCAGACAGGGCAGCACCGGGGAGCTGTTTTTT. This gives the protein CARSFRQGSTGELFF.

The chain recombines TRBV12-3 or TRBV12-4 with TRBJ1-6; 8 bases match TRBD1. The CDR3 runs to 18 residues. V trimming: 2 bases; J trimming: 7 bases; junction bases outside the gene matches: 13. This chain's CDR3 is CASSLFPFGRGQNSPLHF. DNA for the CDR3: TGTGCCAGCAGTTTATTCCCCTTCGGCAGGGGGCAAAATTCACCCCTCCACTTT.

This clonotype has a handful of counts. This CDR3 is CASHGLSNSPLHF. In DNA, the CDR3 is TGTGCCAGTCATGGGCTCAGTAATTCACCCCTCCACTTT. V is TRBV25-1 and J is TRBJ1-6; no firm D call. The ends were cut back, 9 bases at V and 6 bases at J, with 12 bases in the middle. The length of the CDR3 is 13 residues. Looked up from germline, CDR1 is MGHDK and CDR2 is SYGVNS. The whole variable domain, filled in from reference TRBV25-1 and TRBJ1-6, reads EADIYQTPRYLVIGTGKKITLECSQTMGHDKMYWYQQDPGMELHLIHYSYGVNSTEKGDLSSESTVSRIRTEHFPLTLESARPSHTSQYLCASHGLSNSPLHFGNGTRLTVT.

The table lists this clonotype with a few counts. The chain has TRBV7-9 and TRBJ2-5; D may match TRBD1 or TRBD2 (5 bases each). This CDR3 spans 13 amino acids. Per the germline V gene, CDR1 is SEHNR and CDR2 is FQNEAQ (reference sequence). The V and J ends lost 8 bases and 1 base respectively, with 11 bases between them. The chain's CDR3 is CASGDQSQETQYF. The DNA of the CDR3 is TGTGCCAGCGGGGACCAATCCCAAGAGACCCAGTACTTC.

This clonotype was recorded many times. The rearrangement links TRBV10-3 to TRBJ1-5, with D perhaps TRBD1 (5 bases). In germline, CDR1 is ENHRY, CDR2 SYGVKD. V lost 11 bases, J lost 3 bases, and 11 bases lay in between. The CDR3 length is 12 residues. The CDR3 loop is CAGGEDNQPQHF. As DNA, the CDR3 is TGTGCCGGGGGGGAGGACAATCAGCCCCAGCATTTT.

This clonotype showed up just a few times. V usage is TRBV5-1 and J usage is TRBJ1-6; no definite D call. V was clipped by 0 bases and J by 7 bases, with 8 bases between them. Germline lookup yields CDR1 SGHRS and CDR2 YFSETQ. The CDR3 has 14 amino acids. This chain's CDR3 is CASSLDGANSPLHF. For the CDR3, the DNA is TGCGCCAGCAGCTTGGACGGAGCAAATTCACCCCTCCACTTT.

The chain uses TRBV10-2 and TRBJ2-3, with D possibly called TRBD1 or TRBD2 (5 bases each). The V gene lost 8 bases and the J gene lost 1 base, with 16 bases spanning the gap. CDR3 length: 15 residues. Germline assignment: CDR1 WSHSY and CDR2 SAAADI. The CDR3 region is CASLPGAEGTDTQYF. DNA for the CDR3: TGCGCCAGCCTTCCCGGGGCTGAGGGCACAGATACGCAGTATTTT.

For the CDR3, the DNA is TGCGCCAGCAGCTTGGCCAAGGAGACTGAAGCTTTCTTT. The encoded protein is CASSLAKETEAFF. The V gene is TRBV5-1, the J gene TRBJ1-1; D uncertain. V gave up 0 bases and J gave up 5 bases, with 8 bases separating them. The length of the CDR3 is 13 residues. Germline V CDR1 and CDR2: SGHRS, YFSETQ.

J is TRBJ2-1 and V is TRBV12-3 or TRBV12-4; 7 nucleotides agree with TRBD2. Unmatched junction bases numbered 7, after V lost 7 bases and J lost 10 bases. The CDR3 loop spans 12 amino acids. CDR3 loop: CASNPRGDEQFF. The CDR3, as DNA: TGTGCCAGCAATCCCCGGGGGGACGAGCAGTTCTTC.